This T cell receptor beta chain was documented in a study of blood T cell repertoires in COVID-19. Study-level background: Sample material is recorded as cDNA or gDNA derived from T cells, B-cell-depleted T cells, or PBMCs.

Germline loops: CDR1 SGHTS, CDR2 YDEGEE. This CDR3 is 16 amino acids long. Trimming cost V 4 bases and J 2 bases; bases outside gene matches: 9. Generated by immunoSEQ multiplex PCR, the TCRdb table keeps only in-frame clones and is missing some. The sample carries some 350,000 clones, around nine tenths recorded once. The specimen sequenced was peripheral blood. The sequence was obtained from a human donor in a cohort sampled during active COVID-19. The V and J genes are TRBV5-8 and TRBJ1-2; 9 nucleotides align to TRBD1. CDR3 DNA sequence: TGTGCCAGCAGCCGTACCGGGACAGGGACGAACTATGGCTACACCTTC. Translated, it gives CASSRTGTGTNYGYTF.